Following are 6 T cell receptor beta chains from one sample sequenced in a study. Via MiXCR, TCRdb re-called the RT-PCR reads, giving one row per CDR3 protein. In the table there are 4,000 or so distinct CDR3 sequences, approximately 34% of which are singletons. The sample consisted of memory CD4+ T cells from salivary gland. These receptors came from a female donor with primary Sjogren's syndrome.

This clonotype occurred once. The genes are TRBV13 and TRBJ2-1; the D gene could be TRBD1 or TRBD2 (6 bases each). This CDR3 has 17 residues. V lost 0 bases, J lost 4 bases, and 16 bases lay in between. CDR1 PRHDT and CDR2 FYEKMQ come from the germline V gene (reference sequence). DNA for the CDR3: TGTGCCAGCAGCTTAGGCCGAAGGGGGGCAGTTTACAATGAGCAGTTCTTC. This translates into CASSLGRRGAVYNEQFF.

By frequency in the sample, this clonotype is medium-sized. The chain links TRBV6-1 to TRBJ2-7; TRBD1 might be the D (6 bases). The CDR3 is 15 amino acids. The germline CDR1 and CDR2 sequences are MNHNS and SASEGT. V lost 5 bases, J lost 0 bases, and 14 bases lay in between. The CDR3 bases are TGTGCCAGCAGTTACTTAGGGACAAGCTCCTACGAGCAGTACGTC. As protein: CASSYLGTSSYEQYV.

The chain combines TRBV9 with TRBJ2-3; D is unclear. With 0 bases removed from V and 8 bases from J, the gap between germline ends came to 13 bases. This CDR3 contains 14 residues. From germline, CDR1 is SGDLS and CDR2 YYNGEE. The CDR3 reads CASSVAIAQSTQYF. CDR3 in DNA: TGTGCCAGCAGCGTAGCTATAGCACAGAGTACGCAGTATTTT.

The chain uses TRBV7-6 and TRBJ1-5; D is possibly TRBD1 (5 bases). Between the trimmed V and J ends, which lost 2 bases and 4 bases, there was a span of 12 bases. This CDR3 spans 15 amino acids. The germline CDR1 and CDR2 sequences are SGHVS and FNYEAQ. Here the CDR3 DNA reads TGTGCCAGCAGCTTATCACCAGGGACTAATCAGCCCCAGCATTTT. Its protein product is CASSLSPGTNQPQHF.

By share of the sample, this clonotype is medium-sized (0.01 to 0.1%). The V call is TRBV6-2 or TRBV6-3, the J call TRBJ1-2, with D perhaps TRBD1 (5 bases). Trimming left V 3 bases short and J 13 bases short, with 18 bases between. This CDR3 spans 13 amino acids. Per germline, CDR1 MNHEY and CDR2 SVGEGT. The CDR3 spells CASSYGAGPLGTF. Here the CDR3 DNA reads TGTGCCAGCAGTTATGGGGCAGGCCCTTTGGGCACCTTC.

The sample holds a few counts of this clonotype. V is TRBV7-6 and J is TRBJ2-5; 7 bases are shared with TRBD2. After removal of 2 bases from V and 5 bases from J, the junction contained 2 bases not matched to a gene. The CDR3 runs to 13 residues. The V gene's germline CDR1 is SGHVS and CDR2 FNYEAQ. The CDR3 is CASSLRRGETQYF. The CDR3 DNA follows: TGTGCCAGCAGCTTAAGGCGGGGGGAGACCCAGTACTTC.